One and the same sample provided the 26 T cell receptor beta chains below, sequenced in a study of patients and donors after allogeneic stem cell transplantation. TCRdb re-called the RT-PCR reads with MiXCR, one entry per CDR3 protein. The repertoire holds about 960,000 distinct CDR3 sequences, about 20% seen once, with 5% to 6.5% in the top ten. The sequencing input was blood, either unsorted or a sorted T cell fraction (not recorded which). These receptors were taken from a human donor who was either an allogeneic HSCT recipient or a stem cell or donor lymphocyte infusion donor (not recorded which). It is not recorded whose cells these are; they may come from a transplant donor.

This clonotype was observed many times. This chain joins TRBV12-3 or TRBV12-4 and TRBJ2-2; D may be TRBD2 (6 bases). The CDR3 length is 15 residues. Trimming pared 5 bases from V and 1 base from J, leaving 11 bases between. CDR3 sequence reads: CASSARERNTGELFF. The CDR3 DNA is TGTGCCAGCAGTGCCCGGGAGAGGAACACCGGGGAGCTGTTTTTT.

This clonotype was detected only a few times. The genes are TRBV29-1 and TRBJ2-7; D remains unclear. The CDR3 is made up of 12 amino acids. CDR1 and CDR2 from the germline V gene are SQVTM and ANQGSEA. The V end lost 5 bases, the J end lost 1 base, and 9 bases lay between the germline ends. The CDR3 DNA reads as TGCAGCGTTAGTCTAGGTTCCTACGAGCAGTACTTC. This sequence encodes CSVSLGSYEQYF.

This clonotype was counted a few times. The V gene is TRBV27, the J gene TRBJ2-3, with 10 positions matching TRBD2. The CDR3 consists of 16 residues. The germline V gene encodes CDR1 MNHEY and CDR2 SMNVEV (reference sequence). V lost 3 bases and J lost 2; bases outside the gene matches: 5. The CDR3 bases are TGTGCCAGCAGTTTGTTAGCGGGGGGCCTCACAGATACGCAGTATTTT. Translation: CASSLLAGGLTDTQYF.

This clonotype was counted only a few times. This chain links TRBV7-3 with TRBJ2-7; the D gene could be TRBD1 or TRBD2 (5 bases each). Trimming pared 7 bases from V and 0 bases from J, leaving 13 bases between. Germline CDR1 SGHTA, CDR2 FQGTGA. The CDR3 sequence is 14 residues long. The CDR3 DNA sequence: TGTGCCAGCAACCATCGGGACCTCTCCTACGAGCAGTACTTC. This codes for CASNHRDLSYEQYF.

The sample holds a few counts of this clonotype. The V and J genes are TRBV6-1 and TRBJ1-2; unclear D gene. Per the germline V gene, CDR1 is MNHNS and CDR2 is SASEGT. V was trimmed by 4 bases and J by 1 base, leaving 13 bases between them. The CDR3 contains 15 residues. The CDR3 reads CASSVRLDFNYGYTF. CDR3 in DNA: TGTGCCAGCAGTGTGAGGCTTGACTTTAACTATGGCTACACCTTC.

This clonotype has more than one count but fewer than ten. The chain combines TRBV20-1 with TRBJ1-2, with 7 bases fitting TRBD1. V was clipped by 2 bases and J by 0 bases; unmatched bases: 9. CDR1 DFQATT and CDR2 SNEGSKA come from the germline V gene (reference sequence). CDR3 length: 16 residues. The CDR3 DNA sequence: TGCAGTGCTAGAACAAAGGACAGGACGTCTAACTATGGCTACACCTTC. This encodes CSARTKDRTSNYGYTF.

In this sample, this clonotype turned up a few times. The chain uses TRBV7-7 and TRBJ2-2, with 8 bases identical to TRBD2. The CDR3 totals 16 residues. The V segment lost 2 bases and the J segment 3 bases; nucleotides outside the gene matches: 5. The germline gives CDR1 SSHAT, CDR2 FNYEAQ (reference sequence). The CDR3 DNA reads as TGTGCCAGCAGCTTAAGGTCCGGGAGGGACACCGGGGAGCTGTTTTTT. This encodes CASSLRSGRDTGELFF.

The chain uses TRBV19 and TRBJ2-6; unclear D gene. Germline V gene lookup returns CDR1 LNHDA and CDR2 SQIVND (reference sequence). Trimming removed 0 bases from V and 0 bases from J, with 15 bases in between. The CDR3 has 19 residues. CDR3 sequence (DNA): TGTGCCAGTAGTATAGATGTTAGCCCTAAAACCTCTGGGGCCAACGTCCTGACTTTC. Amino acid sequence: CASSIDVSPKTSGANVLTF.

This clonotype was recorded many times. V and J are TRBV24-1 and TRBJ2-2; D ambiguous. The CDR3 has 14 amino acids. CDR1 KGHDR and CDR2 SFDVKD come from the germline V gene. With 3 bases removed from V and 5 bases from J, the gap between germline ends came to 9 bases. CDR3 loop: CATSDQTATGELFF. CDR3 nucleotides: TGTGCCACCAGTGATCAAACGGCGACCGGGGAGCTGTTTTTT.

This clonotype has only one observation. This chain joins TRBV15 and TRBJ2-1; D is undetermined. With 0 bases removed from V and 3 bases from J, the gap between germline ends came to 15 bases. The CDR3 extends over 17 amino acids. From germline, CDR1 is LNHNV and CDR2 YYDKDF (reference sequence). The CDR3 loop reads CATSRDDLFRYYNEQFF. In nucleotides, the CDR3 is TGTGCCACCAGCAGAGATGATTTGTTCCGATACTACAATGAGCAGTTCTTC.

The chain combines TRBV7-2 with TRBJ1-1; maybe TRBD1 (5 bases). Germline CDR1 and CDR2: SGHTA and FQGNSA. V lost 5 bases and J 5 bases, leaving 18 bases between the germline ends. This CDR3 is built from 15 residues. The CDR3 loop reads CASSAPGKGGTEAFF. The CDR3 coding sequence is TGTGCCAGCAGCGCGCCAGGGAAAGGAGGGACTGAAGCTTTCTTT.

The chain has TRBV20-1 and TRBJ1-1, with TRBD1 identical over 10 bases. The J segment lost 5 bases and the V segment lost 2 bases, leaving 8 bases of the junction unmatched. Germline V gives CDR1 DFQATT, CDR2 SNEGSKA (reference sequence). The CDR3 consists of 15 residues. The CDR3 sequence: CSARRTGGMGTEAFF. Here the CDR3 DNA reads TGCAGTGCTAGACGGACAGGGGGTATGGGGACTGAAGCTTTCTTT.

This sequence joins TRBV5-1 and TRBJ2-7; TRBD2 matches 9 bases. The CDR3 is made up of 15 amino acids. Germline V gene data show CDR1 as SGHRS and CDR2 as YFSETQ. V dropped 4 bases and J dropped 4; count of bases not matched to a gene: 9. CDR3 nucleotides: TGCGCCAGCAGCCCGGGGGGTAGCGGGAGATACGAGCAGTACTTC. Translating it yields CASSPGGSGRYEQYF.

The V gene is TRBV6-1, the J gene TRBJ2-7, with a possible D match to TRBD1 (6 bases). V was shortened by 6 bases and J by 1 base, with 13 bases between the two germline ends. Germline CDR1 and CDR2: MNHNS and SASEGT. The CDR3 spans 14 residues. The chain's CDR3 is CASRTSTGSYEQYF. In DNA, the CDR3 is TGTGCCAGCAGAACGAGTACAGGGTCCTACGAGCAGTACTTC.

This clonotype was observed many times. The chain combines TRBV5-1 with TRBJ2-5, with D possibly TRBD1 on 6 matching bases. The V gene lost 4 bases and the J gene lost 0 bases, with 16 bases spanning the gap. The CDR3 is 16 amino acids. From germline, CDR1 is SGHRS and CDR2 YFSETQ. The CDR3 region is CASSLIGGMYQETQYF. The CDR3 DNA reads TGCGCCAGCAGCCTCATAGGGGGAATGTACCAAGAGACCCAGTACTTC.

This clonotype was observed a few times. V gene TRBV29-1 combines with J gene TRBJ1-6, with D tentatively TRBD1 (5 bases). V lost 7 bases to trimming and J lost 5 bases, with 15 bases between them. The CDR3 has 14 amino acids. Germline V lookup: CDR1 SQVTM, CDR2 ANQGSEA. The CDR3 loop reads CSARGGYDNSPLHF. CDR3 in DNA: TGCAGCGCTCGGGGGGGGTACGATAATTCACCCCTCCACTTT.

This chain joins TRBV21-1 and TRBJ2-1; no check of the table's D call, TRBD1, against the DNA was made. TRBV21-1 is an annotated pseudogene. The CDR3 totals 16 residues. In DNA, the CDR3 is TGTGCCAGCAGCAAATGGGGGGCAGGGCAGGGTAATGAGCAGTTCTTC. It is translated as CASSKWGAGQGNEQFF.

The table lists this clonotype with many counts. The chain is built from TRBV6-1 and TRBJ1-5, with 7 bases identical to TRBD1. Trimming removed 4 bases from V and 4 bases from J; junction bases left unmatched: 4. The CDR3 is 14 amino acids. Germline CDR1 reads MNHNS; CDR2 reads SASEGT. The CDR3 region is CASSGGQTNQPQHF. The CDR3 bases are TGTGCCAGCAGTGGGGGACAGACAAATCAGCCCCAGCATTTT.

The V and J genes are TRBV19 and TRBJ1-1; 7 bases line up with TRBD1. CDR3 length: 15 residues. V dropped 4 bases and J dropped 2; count of bases not matched to a gene: 7. Germline V lookup: CDR1 LNHDA, CDR2 SQIVND (reference sequence). The CDR3 sequence is CASSSPGGSNTEAFF. DNA of the CDR3: TGTGCCAGTAGTAGCCCAGGGGGGTCTAACACTGAAGCTTTCTTT.

The chain links TRBV6-5 to TRBJ2-5; 9 nucleotides match TRBD2. CDR3 length equals 16 residues. The germline CDR1 and CDR2 sequences are MNHEY and SVGAGI. J gave up 6 bases and V 0 bases, and 8 bases lay outside the gene matches. CDR3 coding DNA: TGTGCCAGCAGTTACTCCGGCGGTAGCGGGGGAAAGACCCAGTACTTC. Translated: CASSYSGGSGGKTQYF.

The sample holds a few counts of this clonotype. V gene TRBV19 combines with J gene TRBJ2-2, with TRBD2 matching 10 bases. V dropped 10 bases and J dropped 7; count of bases not matched to a gene: 18. Germline CDR1 LNHDA, CDR2 SQIVND (reference sequence). CDR3 length: 17 residues. The CDR3 DNA reads as TGTGCCACCCTACGGACTAGCGGTCCTCTACGGGGCGGGGAGCTGTTTTTT. This encodes CATLRTSGPLRGGELFF. Supplemented by reference TRBV19 and TRBJ2-2, the full variable domain reads DGGITQSPKYLFRKEGQNVTLSCEQNLNHDAMYWYRQDPGQGLRLIYYSQIVNDFQKGDIAEGYSVSREKKESFPLTVTSAQKNPTAFYLCATLRTSGPLRGGELFFGEGSRLTVL.

This clonotype was recorded many times. The CDR3 nucleotides are TGCGCCAGCAGCTTGGGACAGGGAGCCTACAATGAGCAGTTCTTC. This sequence encodes CASSLGQGAYNEQFF. The V and J genes are TRBV5-1 and TRBJ2-1, with 7 bases lining up with TRBD1. The germline gives CDR1 SGHRS, CDR2 YFSETQ. The CDR3 has 15 amino acids. V was pared by 0 bases and J by 2 bases, with 2 bases of the junction left unmatched.

This clonotype was counted a few times. The J gene is TRBJ2-7, the V gene TRBV3-1, with D uncertain. The CDR3 loop spans 14 amino acids. In germline, CDR1 is LGHDT, CDR2 YNNKEL (reference sequence). Trimming pared 2 bases from V and 3 bases from J, leaving 11 bases between. CDR3 amino acids: CASSQRHFNYEQYF. The CDR3 DNA is TGTGCCAGCAGCCAAAGGCACTTTAACTACGAGCAGTACTTC.

This clonotype has only a few counts. The chain carries TRBV7-9 and TRBJ2-7; D ambiguous. Trimming shortened V by 0 bases and J by 1 base, and 7 bases separated the two germline ends. CDR3 length: 14 residues. Germline V gene data show CDR1 as SEHNR and CDR2 as FQNEAQ (reference sequence). As DNA, the CDR3 is TGTGCCAGCAGCTTAGCTCTCTATTCCTACGAGCAGTACTTC. Translating it yields CASSLALYSYEQYF.

This sequence joins TRBV5-1 and TRBJ1-2; no clear D gene. CDR1 is SGHRS and CDR2 is YFSETQ in the germline V gene. This CDR3 has 15 amino acids. Trimming shortened V by 1 base and J by 3 bases, and 13 bases separated the two germline ends. CDR3 protein: CASSLRPLMDYGYTF. CDR3 nucleotides: TGCGCCAGCAGCTTGAGACCGTTGATGGACTATGGCTACACCTTC.

The rearrangement joins TRBV7-2 to TRBJ2-7; TRBD2 is a possible D gene (5 bases). V lost 3 bases, J lost 3 bases, and 15 bases lay in between. Germline CDR1 and CDR2: SGHTA and FQGNSA. The CDR3 has 15 residues. The CDR3 DNA reads as TGTGCCAGCAGCTTTGATGGTGGGAGTAGCTACGAGCAGTACTTC. Its translation: CASSFDGGSSYEQYF. Supplemented by reference TRBV7-2 and TRBJ2-7, the full variable domain reads GAGVSQSPSNKVTEKGKDVELRCDPISGHTALYWYRQSLGQGLEFLIYFQGNSAPDKSGLPSDRFSAERTGGSVSTLTIQRTQQEDSAVYLCASSFDGGSSYEQYFGPGTRLTVT.